This entry lists 25 T cell receptor beta chains sequenced from one sample in a study of blood T cell repertoires in COVID-19. Libraries were prepared by immunoSEQ multiplex PCR; TCRdb keeps only in-frame clonotypes and omits some of them. The sample contains 250,000 to 300,000 clones, 88% of which appear only once. Sequenced: peripheral blood. The receptors originated from a woman aged 40 to 55 who had recovered from COVID-19.

The chain carries TRBV2 and TRBJ2-1; weak D call: TRBD2 (6 bases). Germline loops: CDR1 SNHLY, CDR2 FYNNEI. V was pared by 3 bases and J by 1 base, with 10 bases between. CDR3 length: 15 amino acids. CDR3 nucleotide sequence: TGTGCCAGCAGTGAGGAGGGTGTGTCCTACAATGAGCAGTTCTTC. Amino acids: CASSEEGVSYNEQFF.

This chain links TRBV29-1 with TRBJ2-1; tentative D call: TRBD2 (7 bases). The germline CDR1 and CDR2 sequences are SQVTM and ANQGSEA. The ends were cut back, 7 bases at V and 2 bases at J, with 18 bases in the middle. The CDR3 totals 15 residues. The CDR3 loop reads CSATGGGGAYNEQFF. DNA for the CDR3: TGCAGCGCCACCGGTGGCGGGGGCGCCTACAATGAGCAGTTCTTC.

For this clone: At one end the junction does not follow the germline gene, possibly because of a read error. The chain is built from TRBV24-1 and TRBJ1-1; perhaps TRBD1 as D (5 bases). The CDR3 extends over 12 amino acids. Germline CDR1 is KGHDR and CDR2 is SFDVKD. CDR3 amino acids: CATSDPDTEAFF. CDR3 coding DNA: TGTGCCACCAGTGACCCGGACACGGAAGCTTTCTTT.

This rearrangement joins TRBV19 to TRBJ2-5; D is uncertain. The V end lost 5 bases, the J end lost 7 bases, and 11 bases lay between the germline ends. Germline CDR1 and CDR2: LNHDA and SQIVND (reference sequence). CDR3 size: 12 residues. CDR3 nucleotides: TGTGCCAGTAGTCCCACGACGGGGACCCAGTACTTC. Translating it yields CASSPTTGTQYF. Full variable domain (rest looked up from reference TRBV19 and TRBJ2-5): DGGITQSPKYLFRKEGQNVTLSCEQNLNHDAMYWYRQDPGQGLRLIYYSQIVNDFQKGDIAEGYSVSREKKESFPLTVTSAQKNPTAFYLCASSPTTGTQYFGPGTRLLVL.

Only one count was recorded for this clone. This rearrangement joins TRBV11-3 to TRBJ2-7; 12 bases are shared with TRBD2. CDR3 length equals 15 residues. Germline CDR1 is SGHNT and CDR2 is YENEEA. With V trimmed by 5 bases and J by 6 bases, 8 bases remained unmatched. Written as DNA, the CDR3 is TGTGCCAGCAGCCTAGCGGGGGGGCGCGCGCTCGAGCAGTACTTC. Its translation is CASSLAGGRALEQYF.

V and J are TRBV7-6 and TRBJ2-3; possible D gene TRBD1, 6 bases. V lost 11 bases and J 2 bases, leaving 11 bases between the germline ends. The CDR3 length is 12 residues. Germline-derived CDR1 and CDR2 are SGHVS and FNYEAQ. The chain's CDR3 is CAGPGATDTQYF. Here the CDR3 DNA reads TGTGCCGGACCAGGGGCCACAGATACGCAGTATTTT.

In this sample, this clone turned up a few times. V usage is TRBV10-3 and J usage is TRBJ2-2; no clear D. V gave up 6 bases and J gave up 4 bases, with 6 bases separating them. Germline V gene sequence: CDR1 ENHRY, CDR2 SYGVKD. The length of the CDR3 is 12 residues. CDR3 region: CAISDSTGELFF. As DNA, the CDR3 is TGTGCCATCAGCGACTCCACCGGGGAGCTGTTTTTT.

The J gene is TRBJ2-1, the V gene TRBV4-1; 7 positions agree with TRBD1. The CDR3 extends over 16 amino acids. Germline V gene sequence: CDR1 MGHRA, CDR2 YSYEKL. V was pared by 2 bases and J by 2 bases, with 6 bases of the junction left unmatched. CDR3 bases: TGCGCCAGCAGCCAACCTGGACAGGTCCCCTACAATGAGCAGTTCTTC. This encodes CASSQPGQVPYNEQFF.

The V call is TRBV10-3, the J call TRBJ1-2; the D is unclear. Trimming stripped 4 bases from V and 1 base from J, with 4 bases between. The CDR3 runs to 12 residues. CDR1 ENHRY and CDR2 SYGVKD come from the germline V gene. The CDR3 loop is CAISASNYGYTF. Here the CDR3 DNA reads TGTGCCATCAGTGCCAGTAACTATGGCTACACCTTC.

This clone is a singleton in its sample. This chain joins TRBV4-3 and TRBJ1-4; TRBD1 might be the D (5 bases). Germline-derived CDR1 and CDR2 are LGHNA and YSLEER. V was clipped by 0 bases and J by 10 bases, with 15 bases between them. This CDR3 contains 15 residues. CDR3 loop: CASSQEGEVGGKLFF. The CDR3 coding sequence is TGCGCCAGCAGCCAAGAGGGGGAGGTGGGGGGAAAACTGTTTTTT.

The gene calls are TRBV5-1 and TRBJ2-2; 8 bases are a match to TRBD2. The CDR3 covers 15 residues. V gave up 4 bases and J gave up 1 base; unmatched junction bases: 3. Germline CDR1 is SGHRS and CDR2 is YFSETQ. The DNA for the CDR3 is TGCGCCAGCAGCCCCGCGGGGGGGAACACCGGGGAGCTGTTTTTT. Encoded protein: CASSPAGGNTGELFF.

V and J are TRBV6-5 and TRBJ1-1; D call uncertain. Trimming left V 7 bases short and J 11 bases short, with 14 bases between. CDR1 MNHEY and CDR2 SVGAGI come from the germline V gene. This CDR3 comprises 11 residues. As DNA, the CDR3 is TGTGCCAGCACCCTCCGGGATGGGGCTTTCTTT. Protein product: CASTLRDGAFF.

This rearrangement joins TRBV15 to TRBJ1-3; D possibly corresponds to TRBD1 (5 bases). The CDR3 loop spans 18 amino acids. Between the trimmed V and J ends, which lost 1 base and 2 bases, there was a span of 18 bases. Germline CDR1 LNHNV, CDR2 YYDKDF (reference sequence). The CDR3 loop is CATSRGPGGVLAGNTIYF. CDR3 bases: TGTGCCACCAGCAGAGGACCCGGGGGGGTGCTGGCTGGAAACACCATATATTTT.

This chain joins TRBV12-3 or TRBV12-4 and TRBJ2-5; 9 bases fit TRBD1. CDR3 length equals 13 residues. The trim removed 6 bases at V and 4 bases at J, leaving 3 bases unmatched. The CDR3 is CASRSGQGETQYF. In DNA form, the CDR3 reads TGTGCCAGCAGATCGGGACAGGGAGAGACCCAGTACTTC.

The CDR3 region has the DNA TGTGCCAGCAGTGACAGGGGCAGGGGTCAGCCCCAGCATTTT. It yields the protein CASSDRGRGQPQHF. This sequence joins TRBV6-1 and TRBJ1-5; the D gene is possibly TRBD1 (6 bases). V lost 3 bases and J 6 bases, leaving 12 bases between the germline ends. From germline, CDR1 is MNHNS and CDR2 SASEGT. This CDR3 is built from 14 residues.

The chain links TRBV27 to TRBJ2-1; 8 nucleotides match TRBD1. The V and J ends lost 1 base and 10 bases, in that order; junction bases with no gene match: 6. Germline assignment: CDR1 MNHEY and CDR2 SMNVEV (reference sequence). This CDR3 comprises 14 residues. CDR3 sequence: CASSLLAGGREQFF. CDR3 DNA sequence: TGTGCCAGCAGTTTATTGGCAGGGGGCCGGGAGCAGTTCTTC.

The sample holds one count of this clone. CDR3 bases: TGTGCCAGCTCCCGGGGGACAGGGAATGAAAAACTGTTTTTT. It yields the protein CASSRGTGNEKLFF. V and J are TRBV18 and TRBJ1-4, with TRBD1 matching over 9 bases. CDR1 and CDR2 from the germline V gene are KGHSH and LQKENI. V shed 6 bases, J shed 5 bases, and the junction held 4 bases outside the gene matches. The CDR3 is made up of 14 amino acids.

J is TRBJ1-2 and V is TRBV5-1, with TRBD1 matching over 12 bases. The V and J ends lost 7 bases and 8 bases, in that order; junction bases with no gene match: 6. Germline CDR1 is SGHRS and CDR2 is YFSETQ. This CDR3 is built from 13 residues. CDR3 residues: CASGTGGFVGYTF. CDR3 in DNA: TGCGCCAGCGGGACAGGGGGCTTCGTCGGCTACACCTTC.

This clone was counted at least ten times. V and J are TRBV7-9 and TRBJ1-6; D call uncertain. From germline, CDR1 is SEHNR and CDR2 FQNEAQ (reference sequence). Deletions cut 5 bases from V and 10 bases from J, with 12 bases between. The CDR3 has 13 residues. DNA of the CDR3: TGTGCCAGCAGCGTAGGGTGGGCCTCACCCCTCCACTTT. It encodes CASSVGWASPLHF.

The chain has TRBV27 and TRBJ1-6, with unresolved D. The CDR3 consists of 14 residues. Germline CDR1 reads MNHEY; CDR2 reads SMNVEV (reference sequence). V was cut by 8 bases and J by 7 bases, with 15 bases left in between. The DNA of the CDR3 is TGTGCCAGCGCCGCGTCCTCCCTAAATTCACCCCTCCACTTT. It is translated as CASAASSLNSPLHF.

The chain links TRBV9 to TRBJ1-3, with TRBD1 identical over 8 bases. V shed 0 bases, J shed 3 bases, and the junction held 2 bases outside the gene matches. The CDR3 runs to 15 residues. The germline V gene has CDR1 SGDLS and CDR2 YYNGEE. CDR3 sequence reads: CASSVAGGGGNTIYF. As DNA, the CDR3 is TGTGCCAGCAGCGTAGCAGGGGGCGGTGGAAACACCATATATTTT. Looking up the rest from reference TRBV9 and TRBJ1-3 gives the full variable domain: DSGVTQTPKHLITATGQRVTLRCSPRSGDLSVYWYQQSLDQGLQFLIQYYNGEERAKGNILERFSAQQFPDLHSELNLSSLELGDSALYFCASSVAGGGGNTIYFGEGSWLTVV.

The chain has TRBV9 and TRBJ2-7; 9 bases agree with TRBD1. This CDR3 spans 15 amino acids. In germline, CDR1 is SGDLS, CDR2 YYNGEE. The ends lost 0 bases at V and 4 bases at J; junction bases unmatched: 5. CDR3: CASSVGWTGVYEQYF. The DNA of the CDR3 is TGTGCCAGCAGCGTAGGCTGGACAGGGGTTTACGAGCAGTACTTC.

The rearrangement uses TRBV5-6 and TRBJ1-2, with D possibly being TRBD1 (5 bases). Per the germline V gene, CDR1 is SGHDT and CDR2 is YYEEEE. This CDR3 spans 15 amino acids. The V end was cut by 4 bases, the J end by 4 bases, with 17 bases between. The CDR3 DNA follows: TGTGCCAGCAGCCCCCGGGGAGCGGGGCTCTATGGCTACACCTTC. Translating gives CASSPRGAGLYGYTF.

This chain joins TRBV2 and TRBJ1-3; 8 bases map to TRBD1. Trimming at V came to 7 bases and at J to 4 bases, leaving 6 bases not matched to a gene. The CDR3 spans 14 residues. Germline CDR1 reads SNHLY; CDR2 reads FYNNEI. CDR3 coding DNA: TGTGCCAGCACACAGGACAGGGCCGGAAACACCATATATTTT. This gives the protein CASTQDRAGNTIYF.

The V gene is TRBV12-5, the J gene TRBJ2-1, with 7 bases lining up with TRBD1. CDR3 size: 13 residues. CDR1 and CDR2 from the germline V gene are LGHNT and FRNRAP. V gave up 2 bases and J gave up 10 bases; unmatched junction bases: 5. In nucleotides, the CDR3 is TGTGCTAGTGGTTTGTCACAGGGGTCGGAGCAGTTCTTC. It codes for CASGLSQGSEQFF.